This T cell receptor beta chain appears in the sequencing data of a study of blood T cell repertoires in COVID-19. On the study more broadly: Sites across the United States, Italy and Spain contributed samples from acute and convalescent COVID-19.

As processed by the authors: Amplifying reference gene primers gave estimates of nucleated cell counts. Profiling relied on immunoSEQ multiplex PCR, and the TCRdb table lists in-frame clones only, not all of them. Clone size and V and J calls were adopted from that table, with D and trimming inferred from the DNA. Counted here are about 160,000 clones, around three quarters occurring once; the ten biggest clones make up roughly 8.4%. There are 15 residues in the CDR3. V was clipped by 2 bases and J by 1 base; unmatched bases: 1. From germline, CDR1 is SGHTA and CDR2 FQGTGA. This clonotype was sampled from a man between 60 and 75 years old with acute or convalescent COVID-19. This chain uses TRBV7-3 with TRBJ2-2, with TRBD2 identical over 7 bases. The sequenced sample consisted of peripheral blood. The CDR3 sequence: CASSLRGVNTGELFF. CDR3 nucleotides: TGTGCCAGCAGCTTACGGGGGGTGAACACCGGGGAGCTGTTTTTT.